This T cell receptor (beta chain) came from a study of blood T cell repertoires in COVID-19. Study summary: Nucleic acid was either cDNA or gDNA, and it came from T cells, B-cell-depleted T cells, or PBMCs.

How the authors handled the data: Scientists estimated how many nucleated cells there were by amplifying reference gene primers. Sequencing used immunoSEQ multiplex PCR; TCRdb keeps in-frame clones, though not all of them. V and J calls and clone size are copied from that table; D and trimming were computed from the DNA. The sample holds more than 200,000 clones, about nine tenths seen once. The sequence was collected from a man aged 35 to 55 with acute or convalescent COVID-19. Sequencing was performed on peripheral blood.

CDR3 protein: CASSPTTGGTSPRPYEQYF. CDR3 DNA sequence: TGCGCCAGCAGCCCAACTACAGGGGGCACCTCACCCAGACCCTACGAGCAGTACTTC. The chain links TRBV4-1 to TRBJ2-7; 9 bases match TRBD1. CDR3 length equals 19 residues. V gave up 4 bases and J gave up 2 bases; unmatched junction bases: 18. Germline lookup yields CDR1 MGHRA and CDR2 YSYEKL.